This T cell receptor (beta chain) is from a study of memory CD4+ T cells and cytomegalovirus serostatus. Across the whole study: This sample comes from healthy Belgian adults, 9 CMV seropositive, around 26 seronegative. Regarding the study as a whole: CMV serostatus prediction reached median AUC about 0.95, or 0.9 with US-trained model.

With regard to this clone: Its specificity is not known.

In the study's own analysis: After removing out-of-frame reads, 2 million to 2.5 million distinct TCRbeta sequences remained. Sequenced by immunoSEQ multiplex PCR; TCRdb stores in-frame clones only, minus some. V and J calls and clone size are copied from that table; D and trimming were computed from the DNA. The repertoire holds about 50,000 clones, approximately 80% seen once, with around 0.6% in the top ten. Germline V gives CDR1 SGHAT, CDR2 FQDESV (reference sequence). The CDR3 sequence is 13 residues long. Trimming took 3 bases from V and 0 from J, leaving 4 bases between them. Single viable CD3+CD4+CD8-CD45RO+ cells were sorted as the memory CD4+ T cells. Donors' CMV status reflects serum IgG against pp150, pp28, p38, p52.

The rearrangement uses TRBV11-1 and TRBJ2-3; no reliable D call. The sample consisted of memory CD4+ T cells from blood. This TCR was recovered from an adult in good health and CMV-seronegative. The CDR3 sequence is CASSLDSTDTQYF. The CDR3, as DNA: TGTGCCAGCAGCTTGGACAGCACAGATACGCAGTATTTT.